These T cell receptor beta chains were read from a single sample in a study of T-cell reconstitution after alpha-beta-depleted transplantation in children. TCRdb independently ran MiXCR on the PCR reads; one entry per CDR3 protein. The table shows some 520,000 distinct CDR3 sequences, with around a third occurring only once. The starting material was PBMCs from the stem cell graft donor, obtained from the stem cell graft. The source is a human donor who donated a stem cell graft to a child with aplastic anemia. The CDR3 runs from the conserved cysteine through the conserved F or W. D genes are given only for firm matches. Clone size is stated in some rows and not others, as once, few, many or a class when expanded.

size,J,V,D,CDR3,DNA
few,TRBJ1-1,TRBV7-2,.,CASSLDGTNTEAFF,TGTGCCAGCAGCTTAGATGGGACGAACACTGAAGCTTTCTTT
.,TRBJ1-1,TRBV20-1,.,CSARVGMNTEAFF,TGCAGTGCTAGAGTCGGGATGAACACTGAAGCTTTCTTT
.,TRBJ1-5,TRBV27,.,CASSWGFHNQPQHF,TGTGCCAGCAGTTGGGGGTTTCACAATCAGCCCCAGCATTTT
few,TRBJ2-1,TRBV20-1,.,CSARPLAGKYNEQFF,TGCAGTGCGAGACCACTAGCAGGAAAATACAATGAGCAGTTCTTC
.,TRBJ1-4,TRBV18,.,CASSPEFARELFF,TGTGCCAGCTCACCAGAGTTTGCCAGAGAACTGTTTTTT
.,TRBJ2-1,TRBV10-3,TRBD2,CAIRTSGRANEQFF,TGTGCCATCAGGACTAGCGGGAGGGCCAATGAGCAGTTCTTC
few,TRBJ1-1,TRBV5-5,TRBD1,CASSLRRQGVNTEAFF,TGTGCCAGCAGCTTAAGACGACAGGGCGTGAACACTGAAGCTTTCTTT
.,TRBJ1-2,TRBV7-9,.,CASSLVPYSYSGYTF,TGTGCCAGCAGCTTAGTCCCATACAGTTACAGTGGCTACACCTTC
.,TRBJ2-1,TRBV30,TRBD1,CAWRTGVSYNEQFF,TGTGCCTGGCGGACAGGTGTCTCCTACAATGAGCAGTTCTTC
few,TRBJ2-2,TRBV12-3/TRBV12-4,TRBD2,CASSLALTSGRAPIGELFF,TGTGCCAGCAGTTTAGCCCTGACTAGCGGGAGGGCCCCTATCGGGGAGCTGTTTTTT
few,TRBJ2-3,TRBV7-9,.,CASSASRGFTDTQYF,TGTGCCAGCAGCGCTAGTCGGGGATTTACAGATACGCAGTATTTT
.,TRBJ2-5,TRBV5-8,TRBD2,CASSLQFGGSRTQYF,TGTGCCAGCAGCTTGCAGTTCGGCGGGAGTAGGACCCAGTACTTC
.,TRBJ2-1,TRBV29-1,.,CSAERTYNEQFF,TGCAGCGCAGAGAGGACCTACAATGAGCAGTTCTTC
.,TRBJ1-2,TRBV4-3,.,CASSLNLDYGYTF,TGCGCCAGCAGCCTGAACCTAGACTATGGCTACACCTTC
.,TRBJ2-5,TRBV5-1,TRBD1,CASSPGQAERQETQYF,TGCGCCAGCAGCCCCGGACAGGCCGAACGTCAAGAGACCCAGTACTTC
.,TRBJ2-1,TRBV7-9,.,CASSLGTHQGYNEQFF,TGTGCCAGCAGCTTAGGAACCCATCAGGGATACAATGAGCAGTTCTTC
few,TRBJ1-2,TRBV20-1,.,CSAISTVNYGYTF,TGCAGTGCTATTTCGACAGTTAACTATGGCTACACCTTC
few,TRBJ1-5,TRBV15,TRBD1,CATSPGQANQPQHF,TGTGCCACCAGCCCGGGACAGGCCAATCAGCCCCAGCATTTT
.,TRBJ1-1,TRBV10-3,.,CAIRERLGGTEAFF,TGTGCCATCAGAGAACGTTTAGGGGGCACTGAAGCTTTCTTT
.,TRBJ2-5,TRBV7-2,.,CASSPNGGGKETQYF,TGTGCCAGCAGCCCCAATGGAGGGGGGAAAGAGACCCAGTACTTC
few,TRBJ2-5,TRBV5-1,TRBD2,CASSFRTSGEETQYF,TGCGCCAGCAGCTTCCGGACTAGCGGAGAAGAGACCCAGTACTTC
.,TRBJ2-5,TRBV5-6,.,CASSLAGTDGGETQYF,TGTGCCAGCAGCTTGGCAGGCACGGACGGAGGAGAGACCCAGTACTTC
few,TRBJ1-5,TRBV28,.,CASSWAGGNQPQHF,TGTGCCAGCAGTTGGGCGGGAGGCAATCAGCCCCAGCATTTT
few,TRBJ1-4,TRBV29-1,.,CSVEEHGTSNEKLFF,TGCAGCGTTGAAGAGCATGGGACCTCTAATGAAAAACTGTTTTTT
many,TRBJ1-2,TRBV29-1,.,CSVAGSTYGYTF,TGCAGCGTTGCCGGGAGTACCTATGGCTACACCTTC
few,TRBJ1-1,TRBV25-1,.,CASSESGNTEAFF,TGTGCCAGCAGTGAATCGGGTAACACTGAAGCTTTCTTT
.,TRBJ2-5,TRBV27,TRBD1,CASSPAGTGLETQYF,TGTGCCAGCAGTCCAGCCGGGACAGGGCTAGAGACCCAGTACTTC
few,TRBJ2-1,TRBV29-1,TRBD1,CSVVGQGALTNEQFF,TGCAGCGTTGTTGGACAGGGGGCGTTAACCAATGAGCAGTTCTTC
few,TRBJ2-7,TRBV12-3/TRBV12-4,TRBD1,CASSPADREQYF,TGTGCCAGCAGTCCAGCGGACAGGGAGCAGTACTTC
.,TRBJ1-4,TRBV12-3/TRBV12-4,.,CASSRGWATNEKLFF,TGTGCCAGCAGCCGAGGTTGGGCAACTAATGAAAAACTGTTTTTT
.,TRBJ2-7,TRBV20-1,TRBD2,CSAGLAGIYEQYF,TGCAGCGCGGGACTAGCGGGAATCTACGAGCAGTACTTC
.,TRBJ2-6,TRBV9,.,CASSASGAGANVLTF,TGTGCCAGCAGCGCCTCCGGGGCTGGGGCCAACGTCCTGACTTTC
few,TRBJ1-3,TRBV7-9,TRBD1,CASALIGGEAGNTIYF,TGTGCCAGCGCCCTTATAGGGGGCGAGGCTGGAAACACCATATATTTT
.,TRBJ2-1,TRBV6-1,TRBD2,CASRPPTGGLVQFF,TGTGCCAGCAGGCCGCCCACCGGGGGGTTGGTGCAGTTCTTC
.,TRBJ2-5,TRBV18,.,CASSPLDTQETQYF,TGTGCCAGCTCACCACTCGACACCCAAGAGACCCAGTACTTC
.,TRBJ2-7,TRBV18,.,CASSPSPTTGPGYEQYF,TGTGCCAGCTCACCATCCCCTACCACAGGGCCAGGCTACGAGCAGTACTTC
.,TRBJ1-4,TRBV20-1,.,CSALRGGSNEKLFF,TGCAGTGCTTTGAGGGGGGGGTCTAATGAAAAACTGTTTTTT
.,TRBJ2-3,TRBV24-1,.,CATSDYTTSTDTQYF,TGTGCCACCAGTGACTACACAACTAGCACAGATACGCAGTATTTT
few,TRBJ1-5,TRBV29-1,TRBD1,CSARTGAHQPQHF,TGCAGCGCCCGGACAGGGGCGCATCAGCCCCAGCATTTT
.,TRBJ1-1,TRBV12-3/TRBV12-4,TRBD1,CASRPTGQYTEAFF,TGTGCCAGCAGACCGACAGGGCAGTACACTGAAGCTTTCTTT
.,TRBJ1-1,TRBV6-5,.,CASRIRQNTEAFF,TGTGCCAGCAGGATTCGACAGAACACTGAAGCTTTCTTT
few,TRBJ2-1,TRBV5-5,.,CASSPWGSSYNEQFF,TGTGCCAGCAGCCCCTGGGGCAGCTCCTACAATGAGCAGTTCTTC
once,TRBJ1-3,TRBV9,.,CASSAQRGGRNTIYF,TGTGCCAGCAGCGCGCAGAGGGGGGGGCGAAACACCATATATTTT
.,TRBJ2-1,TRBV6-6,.,CASSPFRNEQFF,TGTGCCAGCAGTCCCTTCCGGAATGAGCAGTTCTTC
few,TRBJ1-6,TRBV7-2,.,CASSSRPENSPLHF,TGTGCCAGCAGCTCTCGGCCCGAAAATTCACCCCTCCACTTT
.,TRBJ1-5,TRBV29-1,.,CSAAGVYGQPQHF,TGCAGCGCCGCAGGGGTTTATGGTCAGCCCCAGCATTTT
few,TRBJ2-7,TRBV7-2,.,CASSLEKARSSYEQYF,TGTGCCAGCAGCTTAGAGAAGGCCAGGAGCTCCTACGAGCAGTACTTC
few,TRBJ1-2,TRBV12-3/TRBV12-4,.,CASSLEATHRRGYTF,TGTGCCAGCAGTTTAGAGGCCACGCACCGCCGTGGCTACACCTTC
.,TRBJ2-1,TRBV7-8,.,CASSLVGRYYNEQFF,TGTGCCAGCAGCTTAGTGGGACGCTACTACAATGAGCAGTTCTTC
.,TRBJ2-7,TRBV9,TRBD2,CASSQTSGSYEQYF,TGTGCCAGTTCCCAAACTAGCGGGAGCTACGAGCAGTACTTC
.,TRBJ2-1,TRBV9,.,CASSSRPAGAEQFF,TGTGCCAGCAGCTCAAGACCGGCCGGCGCTGAGCAGTTCTTC